This T cell receptor beta chain originates from a study of beta chain features in type 1 diabetes. The sample holds a few counts of this clone. The whole isolated RNA underwent reverse transcription, so sequencing captured expressed TCRB transcripts. Measured with immunoSEQ multiplex PCR; TCRdb has only the in-frame clones, and not every one. Here the sample spans about half a million clones, roughly 10% being singletons. CDR1 is SGHRS, CDR2 YFSETQ, per germline. The CDR3 is 16 amino acids. Trimming at V came to 1 base and at J to 0 bases, leaving 7 bases not matched to a gene. The chain joins TRBV5-1 to TRBJ2-7; TRBD2 aligns across 7 bases. The specimen sequenced was naive CD4+ T cells from blood. The origin of this receptor is a woman aged 18-30 years in good health. The CDR3: CASSLRSGRTSYEQYF. The CDR3 DNA reads as TGCGCCAGCAGCTTGAGGTCCGGGAGGACCTCCTACGAGCAGTACTTC.